The text below deals with one T cell receptor beta chain. Its antigen is undetermined. The sample originates from a study of T cells in localized non-small cell lung cancer. The data were produced by immunoSEQ multiplex PCR, yet TCRdb's version contains in-frame clones alone and is incomplete. This sample carries fewer than 35,000 clones, about nine tenths of them seen once, and the ten largest clones take roughly 4.5%. Germline CDR1 and CDR2: SGHVS and FQNEAQ. The CDR3 consists of 12 residues. V lost 9 bases, J lost 9 bases, and 15 bases lay in between. Points from the study as a whole: One tumor region alone was sequenced, and heterogeneity therefore remains possible. Researchers found a median approximately 60 of the top 100 tumor clones in adjacent lung. Uninvolved adjacent lung showed peak T cell clonality, exceeding tumor. Greater T cell density in blood accompanied longer overall survival.

Material: peripheral blood, obtained before any cancer treatment. The chain combines TRBV7-8 with TRBJ2-1; tentative D call: TRBD2 (6 bases). This receptor was obtained from a man between 40 and 70 years old with stage I lung adenocarcinoma. As DNA, the CDR3 is TGTGCCAGTCGGGTATTGGGGGGTGAGCAGTTCTTC. It encodes CASRVLGGEQFF.